The TCR beta chain described here comes from a study of cytomegalovirus exposure and HLA in healthy donors (dated by TCRdb to 2016 to 2017). Regarding the research as a whole: An earlier analysis of several hundred of the donors reported 276 Gb of sequence data and approximately 110 million unique TCR beta sequences from roughly 180 million T cells. An early release covering about 600 HLA-typed donors comprised about 310 gigabases of sequencing data and roughly 85 million unique TCR sequences. Among the approximately 400 genotyped donors, about 83% belonged to the genetic ancestry cluster associated with self-reported Caucasian donors. The study aimed to test whether cataloging public T cell receptors could reveal signatures of past pathogen exposure. Using immunosequencing, the study profiled T cell repertoires from 666 subjects and related those repertoires to cytomegalovirus serostatus. Along with the roughly 700-subject first cohort, a separate validation cohort of roughly 110 different subjects was used. To predict cytomegalovirus infection status, the study brought together high-throughput TCR immunosequencing, statistical association of individual TCRs with disease status, and machine learning. In a later analysis, previously published TCR beta repertoires from 550 to 700 donors were re-analyzed and high-resolution HLA genotyping was added so that TCR occurrence patterns could be studied. Rather than using new phenotypic data, the later analysis identified candidate immune exposures from TCR beta sequences and from how often those sequences occurred across donors. To decide whether each TCR beta V gene segment behaved as functional or pseudogenic, an earlier analysis of approximately 620 of the donors relied on high-throughput TCR beta sequencing. Donor age, sex, ethnicity and CMV serostatus were compiled together with the repertoire data. A later genetic analysis took genome-wide SNP genotypes for 398 of the 666 donors and used that subset as a discovery cohort. Every discovery cohort repertoire had been produced on one sequencing platform. HLA typing covered class I and class II loci at four-digit resolution. Typing coverage differed by locus: A, B, C, DRB1 and DQB1 were typed in about 620-630 donors, DQA1 in 500 to 550, DPA1 in 600 to 610, and DPB1 in just under 490. Because of strong linkage in the cohort, four or five DR-DQ haplotypes were treated as single units for association and clustering. Among 300 to 500 genotyped donors of the cohort, an average of roughly 230,000 unique TCR beta nucleotide sequences was sequenced per donor, of which about 18% were non-productive.

The library was prepared using the immunoSEQ multiplex PCR assay. For the multiplex PCR, a mixture combining 60 forward primers for TCR Vbeta segments and 13 reverse primers for TCR Jbeta segments was used. The CDR3 region of rearranged TCR beta genes was amplified from genomic DNA with a multiplex PCR assay. Amplified TCR beta libraries were sequenced as 87-base-pair reads on the Illumina HiSeq System. Concerning the study's data processing: A later analysis tallied about 77 million unique TCR beta chains across the 700 or so repertoires, and approximately 9.9 million of those chains were shared by two or more donors. Raw reads were error-corrected and collapsed into unique sequences with a nearest-neighbor algorithm that merged closely related sequences to remove PCR and sequencing errors. CDR3 sequences were aligned to IMGT reference sequences to assign V, D and J gene segments. Each retained sequence needed at least a six-nucleotide match to both a V gene segment and a J gene segment. A rearrangement counted as productive if the CDR3 had no stop codons and remained in frame with V and J, and every other rearrangement counted as non-productive. CDR3 was defined according to IMGT convention as the region running from the second conserved V-encoded cysteine to the conserved J-encoded phenylalanine. The earlier analysis of about 530 of the donors excluded any sequence lacking an unambiguous match to a single V gene segment. An earlier analysis of 500 to 600 of the donors classified V segments as functional when productive rearrangements were above 56.7% and as segregating when the standard deviation between donors was above 5%. A statistical classification framework was built for diagnosing cytomegalovirus status from the catalog of TCR beta chain sequences. A later analysis assigned V and J genes by comparing TCR nucleotide sequences with IMGT/GENE-DB human TR gene sequences. The TCRdist pipeline was used in a later analysis to assign CDR3 sequences and most-parsimonious VDJ recombination scenarios. A later analysis defined each TCR beta chain by its CDR3 amino acid sequence plus V-gene family, and excluded reads lacking a unique V-gene family. To address suspected cross-contamination and a sequencing artifact, a later analysis removed around 600 highly shared, low-generation-probability nucleotide sequences. For each public chain, a later analysis derived a clonal expansion index from normalized ranks of inferred template counts within each repertoire. In a later analysis, generation probabilities were computed with a VDJ recombination model fitted to out-of-frame rearrangements, and the resulting probabilities were checked against IGoR. Hypergeometric tests were used in a later analysis to score TCR-TCR, TCR-HLA and TCR-CMV co-occurrence, with a repertoire-size bias correction applied to the TCR pairs. A later analysis estimated false discovery rates by permuting HLA or CMV assignments 20 times. In a later analysis, co-occurring TCRs were grouped using DBSCAN, with TCRdist sequence similarity added in when clustering inside HLA-allele-positive subsets. Repertoires with fewer than 30,000 or more than 120,000 public chains were left out of co-occurrence clustering, as were five repertoires with anomalous nucleotide sharing. TCRdb holds this immuneACCESS table with in-frame rearrangements only. Some clones are missing; in checked studies, unresolved V genes explain under half, and the rest has no known cause. V, J and clone size were drawn from that table, and D and trimming were deduced from the DNA. Recorded for this sample are 150,000 to 200,000 clones; less than 80% of them occurred a single time. In total, the top ten clones hold around 4.3% of the sample.

Measured from the cysteine to the phenylalanine, the CDR3 is 17 residues long. Only the CDR3 DNA stays, 51 bases, in frame from base 1. The germline V gene (reference sequence) yields SEHNR for CDR1 and FQNEAQ for CDR2. A distance of 15 bases separates the germline ends of V and J, which lose 1 base and 1 base respectively. As for this clone: What this receptor recognizes is not known. Base qualities are missing; no much larger clone stands one base away.

The cohort comprised approximately 700 healthy bone marrow donors. At the time of sampling, all cohort members were nominally healthy, though unrecorded immune exposures were likely present. The donor tested CMV seropositive and was one of the 289 seropositive cohort members. Every donor gave a peripheral blood sample, and the peripheral blood mononuclear cells from that sample were used for TCR beta sequencing. The Qiagen DNeasy Blood Extraction Kit was used to extract genomic DNA from the blood cell samples. The full study reports these points: A further reported finding was that TCR beta sequences accurately predicted the HLA-A and HLA-B alleles for most subjects in the first cohort. Sequencing depth was assumed to be roughly uniform across donors in the presence/absence analyses, though that assumption may not hold. The cohort was sequenced for TCR beta chains only, and without alpha or paired-chain data the features that could be detected were limited. The earlier analysis of 450 to 700 of the donors excluded fewer than 20 rarely observed V segments, including chromosome 9 orphons, because counts were too low. Immune exposure information for the cohort was limited to CMV serostatus. In vitro tests confirmed that a few of the cytomegalovirus-associated TCR beta chains recognize cytomegalovirus antigens. It was suggested by the authors that the approach could potentially be generalized to other disease states and immunological phenotypes. In a later genetic analysis, a missense DCLRE1C variant was associated with V-gene and J-gene trimming of TCR beta chains, and the association was replicated in an independent cohort. According to a later analysis, parvovirus B19, influenza, CMV and Epstein-Barr virus appeared linked to several top co-occurrence clusters. Compared with equally common non-associated chains, HLA-associated TCR beta chains in a later analysis were more clonally expanded and had lower generation probabilities. The 87-base-pair reads could not distinguish some IMGT-functional V segments, including TRBV6-2 and TRBV6-3, so those segments were excluded. Cytomegalovirus status was reported to be diagnosed by the classifier with high specificity and sensitivity in both the original and validation cohorts. Assigning TCR associations to individual alleles was difficult when HLA alleles, especially DR and DQ, strongly co-occurred. A later analysis found that most CMV-associated TCR beta chains appeared HLA-restricted, with HLA associations seemingly driven largely by CMV exposure. In a later analysis, TCR association rates were found to vary across HLA loci, with the most associated TCRs seen for DRB1 alleles and the fewest for HLA-C alleles. Specific HLA alleles were associated with over 15,000 TCR beta sequences at a false discovery rate of 0.05 in a later analysis. Broadly in line with IMGT annotations, most TCR beta V segments showed up in productive rearrangements about 87% or about 30% of the time in an earlier analysis of 450 to 750 of the donors. Linkage disequilibrium might explain the correlated functional status among segregating V segments, but an unknown experimental factor could not be excluded. Across donors, most TCR sequences were observed very rarely, whereas some public TCRs were present in many individuals. The study listed approximately 150 TCR beta chains as associated with cytomegalovirus. A cluster of highly shared sequence variants was judged likely to be a technical artifact of the sequencing pipeline. HLA typing was unavailable for some donors at each locus, so association tests used only the typed subset. According to a later genetic analysis, donors in an Asian-associated ancestry cluster had fewer N-insertions in productive TCRs than the approximately 630-donor mean.

This clonotype was sampled from a woman in her twenties or thirties in good health and CMV-seropositive. This sequence uses TRBV7-9 and TRBJ2-3; TRBD1 is a possible D gene, resting on 6 matching bases. The specimen was PBMCs. The nucleotide sequence is given as TGTGCCAGCAGCTTAGGCGTACAGGGCCCACGCACAGATACGCAGTATTTT. Translated, this is CASSLGVQGPRTDTQYF.